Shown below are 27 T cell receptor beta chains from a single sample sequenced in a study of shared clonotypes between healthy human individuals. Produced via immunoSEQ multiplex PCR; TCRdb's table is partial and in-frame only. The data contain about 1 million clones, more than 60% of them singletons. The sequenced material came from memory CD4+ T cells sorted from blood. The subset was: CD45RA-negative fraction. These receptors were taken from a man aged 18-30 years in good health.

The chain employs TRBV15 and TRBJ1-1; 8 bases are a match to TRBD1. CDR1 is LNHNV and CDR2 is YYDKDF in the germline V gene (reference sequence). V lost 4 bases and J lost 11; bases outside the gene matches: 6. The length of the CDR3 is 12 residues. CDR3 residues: CATSTATGAAFF. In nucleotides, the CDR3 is TGTGCCACCAGCACGGCGACAGGGGCCGCTTTCTTT.

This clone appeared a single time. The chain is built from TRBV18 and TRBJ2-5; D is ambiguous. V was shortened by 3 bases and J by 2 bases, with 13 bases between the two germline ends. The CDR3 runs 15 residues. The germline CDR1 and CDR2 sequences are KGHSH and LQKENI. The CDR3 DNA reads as TGTGCCAGCTCACCCCTTGGGCTAGGGCAAGAGACCCAGTACTTC. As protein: CASSPLGLGQETQYF. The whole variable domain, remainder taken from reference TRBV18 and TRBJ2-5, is NAGVMQNPRHLVRRRGQEARLRCSPMKGHSHVYWYRQLPEEGLKFMVYLQKENIIDESGMPKERFSAEFPKEGPSILRIQQVVRGDSAAYFCASSPLGLGQETQYFGPGTRLLVL.

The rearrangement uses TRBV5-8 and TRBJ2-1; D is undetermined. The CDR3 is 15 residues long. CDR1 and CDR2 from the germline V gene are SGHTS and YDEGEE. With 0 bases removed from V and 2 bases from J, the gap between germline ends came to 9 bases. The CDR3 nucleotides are TGTGCCAGCAGCTTGGGCCTTAAAACCTACAATGAGCAGTTCTTC. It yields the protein CASSLGLKTYNEQFF.

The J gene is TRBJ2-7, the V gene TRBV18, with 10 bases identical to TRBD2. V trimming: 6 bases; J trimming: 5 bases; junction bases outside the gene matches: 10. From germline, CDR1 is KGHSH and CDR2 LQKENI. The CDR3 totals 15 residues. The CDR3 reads CASSSLAGGVDEQYF. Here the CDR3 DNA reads TGTGCCAGCTCTTCCTTAGCGGGGGGAGTCGACGAGCAGTACTTC.

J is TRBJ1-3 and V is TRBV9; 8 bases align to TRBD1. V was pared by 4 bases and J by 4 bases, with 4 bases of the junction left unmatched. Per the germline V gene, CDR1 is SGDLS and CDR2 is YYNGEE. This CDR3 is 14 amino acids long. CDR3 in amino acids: CASSIAGGGNTIYF. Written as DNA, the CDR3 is TGTGCCAGCAGCATTGCAGGGGGCGGAAACACCATATATTTT.

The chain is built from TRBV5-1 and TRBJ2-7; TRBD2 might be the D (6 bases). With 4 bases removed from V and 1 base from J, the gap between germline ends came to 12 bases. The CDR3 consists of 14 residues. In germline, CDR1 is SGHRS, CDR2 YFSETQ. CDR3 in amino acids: CASSPGTPSYEQYF. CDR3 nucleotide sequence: TGCGCCAGCAGCCCCGGGACTCCGTCCTACGAGCAGTACTTC.

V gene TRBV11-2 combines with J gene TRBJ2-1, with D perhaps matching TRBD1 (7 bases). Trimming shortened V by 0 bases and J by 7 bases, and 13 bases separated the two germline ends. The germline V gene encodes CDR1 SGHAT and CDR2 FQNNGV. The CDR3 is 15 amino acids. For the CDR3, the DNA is TGTGCCAGCAGCTTAGACTGGCAGGGGGGTAATGAGCAGTTCTTC. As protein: CASSLDWQGGNEQFF.

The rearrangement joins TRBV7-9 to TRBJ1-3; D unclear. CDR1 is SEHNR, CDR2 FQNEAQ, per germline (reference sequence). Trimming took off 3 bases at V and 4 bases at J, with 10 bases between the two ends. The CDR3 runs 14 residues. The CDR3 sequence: CASSFAGAGNTIYF. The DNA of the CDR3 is TGTGCCAGCAGCTTTGCGGGTGCGGGAAACACCATATATTTT.

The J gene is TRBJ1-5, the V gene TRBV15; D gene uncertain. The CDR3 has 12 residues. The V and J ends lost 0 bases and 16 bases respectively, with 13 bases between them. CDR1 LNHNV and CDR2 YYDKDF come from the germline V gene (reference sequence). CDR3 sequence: CATSRDQQFPHF. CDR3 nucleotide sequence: TGTGCCACCAGCAGAGATCAGCAATTCCCACATTTT.

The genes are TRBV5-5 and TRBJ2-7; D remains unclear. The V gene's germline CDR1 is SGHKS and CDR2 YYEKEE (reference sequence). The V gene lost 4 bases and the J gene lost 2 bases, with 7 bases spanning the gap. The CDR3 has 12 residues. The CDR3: CASSKDAYEQYF. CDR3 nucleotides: TGTGCCAGCAGCAAGGATGCCTACGAGCAGTACTTC.

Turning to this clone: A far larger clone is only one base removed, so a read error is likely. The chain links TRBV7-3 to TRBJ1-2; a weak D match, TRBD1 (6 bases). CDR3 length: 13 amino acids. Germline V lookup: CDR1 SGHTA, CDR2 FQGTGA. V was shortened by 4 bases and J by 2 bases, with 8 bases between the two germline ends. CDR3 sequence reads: CASSYGQNYGYTF. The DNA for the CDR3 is TGTGCCAGCAGCTACGGACAGAACTATGGCTACACCTTC.

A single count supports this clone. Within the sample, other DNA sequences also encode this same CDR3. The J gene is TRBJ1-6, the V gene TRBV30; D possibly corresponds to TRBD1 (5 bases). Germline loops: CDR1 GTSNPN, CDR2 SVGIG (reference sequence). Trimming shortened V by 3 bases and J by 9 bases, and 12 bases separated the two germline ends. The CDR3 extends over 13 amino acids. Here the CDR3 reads CAWSPQGVSPLHF. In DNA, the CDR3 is TGTGCCTGGAGCCCTCAGGGAGTTTCACCCCTCCACTTT.

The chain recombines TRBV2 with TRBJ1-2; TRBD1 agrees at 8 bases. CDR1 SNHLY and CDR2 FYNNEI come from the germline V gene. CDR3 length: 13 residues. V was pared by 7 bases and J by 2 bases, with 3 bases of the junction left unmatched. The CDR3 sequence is CASIRTGNYGYTF. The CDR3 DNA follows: TGTGCCAGCATTCGGACAGGGAACTATGGCTACACCTTC.

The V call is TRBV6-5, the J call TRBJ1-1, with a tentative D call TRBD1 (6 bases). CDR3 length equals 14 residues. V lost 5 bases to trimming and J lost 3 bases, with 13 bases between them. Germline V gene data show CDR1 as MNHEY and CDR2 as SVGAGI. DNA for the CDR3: TGTGCCAGCAGTCAACGTGGGGGCTACACTGAAGCTTTCTTT. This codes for CASSQRGGYTEAFF.

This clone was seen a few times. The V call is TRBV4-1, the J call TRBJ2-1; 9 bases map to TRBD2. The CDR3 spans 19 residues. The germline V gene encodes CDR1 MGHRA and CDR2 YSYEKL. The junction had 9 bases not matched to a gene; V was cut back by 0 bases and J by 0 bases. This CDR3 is CASSQDGLAGSRSYNEQFF. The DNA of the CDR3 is TGCGCCAGCAGCCAAGATGGCCTAGCGGGGTCCCGCTCCTACAATGAGCAGTTCTTC.

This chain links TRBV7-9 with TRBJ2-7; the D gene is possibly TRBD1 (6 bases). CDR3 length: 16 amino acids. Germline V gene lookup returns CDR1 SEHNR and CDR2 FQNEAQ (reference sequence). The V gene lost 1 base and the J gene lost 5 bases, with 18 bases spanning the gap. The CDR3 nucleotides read TGTGCCAGCAGCTTAGATATCGGCAGGGGAAGGGACGAGCAGTACTTC. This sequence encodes CASSLDIGRGRDEQYF.

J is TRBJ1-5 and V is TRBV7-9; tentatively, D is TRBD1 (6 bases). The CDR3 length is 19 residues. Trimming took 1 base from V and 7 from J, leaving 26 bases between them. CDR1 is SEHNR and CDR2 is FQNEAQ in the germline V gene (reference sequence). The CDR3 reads CASSLVAGTSQLNEQPQHF. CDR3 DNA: TGTGCCAGCAGCTTAGTCGCCGGGACAAGCCAACTGAATGAGCAGCCCCAGCATTTT. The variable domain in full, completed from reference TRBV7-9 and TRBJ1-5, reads DTGVSQNPRHKITKRGQNVTFRCDPISEHNRLYWYRQTLGQGPEFLTYFQNEAQLEKSRLLSDRFSAERPKGSFSTLEIQRTEQGDSAMYLCASSLVAGTSQLNEQPQHFGDGTRLSIL.

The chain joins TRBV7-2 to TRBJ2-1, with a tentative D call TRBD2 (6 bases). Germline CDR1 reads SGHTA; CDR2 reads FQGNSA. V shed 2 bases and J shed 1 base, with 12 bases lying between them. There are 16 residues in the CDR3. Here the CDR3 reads CASSLIGDSSYNEQFF. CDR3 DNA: TGTGCCAGCAGCTTAATAGGGGACTCATCCTACAATGAGCAGTTCTTC. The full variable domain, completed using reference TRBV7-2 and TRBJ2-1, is GAGVSQSPSNKVTEKGKDVELRCDPISGHTALYWYRQSLGQGLEFLIYFQGNSAPDKSGLPSDRFSAERTGGSVSTLTIQRTQQEDSAVYLCASSLIGDSSYNEQFFGPGTRLTVL.

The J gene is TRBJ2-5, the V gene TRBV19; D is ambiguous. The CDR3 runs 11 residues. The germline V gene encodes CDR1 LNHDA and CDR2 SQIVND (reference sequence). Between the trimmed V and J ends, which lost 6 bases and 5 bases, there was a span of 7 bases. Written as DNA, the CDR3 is TGTGCCAGTAGGATTGGGGAGACCCAGTACTTC. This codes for CASRIGETQYF. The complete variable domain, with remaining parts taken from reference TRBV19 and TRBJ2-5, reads DGGITQSPKYLFRKEGQNVTLSCEQNLNHDAMYWYRQDPGQGLRLIYYSQIVNDFQKGDIAEGYSVSREKKESFPLTVTSAQKNPTAFYLCASRIGETQYFGPGTRLLVL.

The CDR3 reads CASSRRGGRGQETQYF. CDR3 nucleotides: TGTGCCAGCAGCCGTCGCGGGGGCAGGGGGCAAGAGACCCAGTACTTC. V is TRBV11-2 and J is TRBJ2-5; D is tentatively TRBD1 or TRBD2 (7 bases each). In germline, CDR1 is SGHAT, CDR2 FQNNGV. The CDR3 length is 16 residues. V was trimmed by 5 bases and J by 2 bases, leaving 18 bases between them.

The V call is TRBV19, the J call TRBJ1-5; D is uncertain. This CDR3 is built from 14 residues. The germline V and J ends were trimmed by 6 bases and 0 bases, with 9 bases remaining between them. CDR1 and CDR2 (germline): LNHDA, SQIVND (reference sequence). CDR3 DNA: TGTGCCAGTAGCATCACTAATAGCAATCAGCCCCAGCATTTT. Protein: CASSITNSNQPQHF.

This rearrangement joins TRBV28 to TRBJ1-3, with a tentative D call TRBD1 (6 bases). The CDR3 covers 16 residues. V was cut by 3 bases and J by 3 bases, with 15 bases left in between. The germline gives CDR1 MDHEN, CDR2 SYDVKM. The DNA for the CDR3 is TGTGCCAGCAGTTTTGATACAGGGTTATTTGGAAACACCATATATTTT. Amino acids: CASSFDTGLFGNTIYF.

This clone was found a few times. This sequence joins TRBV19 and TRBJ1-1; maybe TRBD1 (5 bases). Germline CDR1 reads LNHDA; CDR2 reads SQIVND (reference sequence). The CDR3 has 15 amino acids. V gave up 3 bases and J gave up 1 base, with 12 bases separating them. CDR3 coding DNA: TGTGCCAGTAGTATCCGGGACGGGAAGAACACTGAAGCTTTCTTT. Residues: CASSIRDGKNTEAFF.

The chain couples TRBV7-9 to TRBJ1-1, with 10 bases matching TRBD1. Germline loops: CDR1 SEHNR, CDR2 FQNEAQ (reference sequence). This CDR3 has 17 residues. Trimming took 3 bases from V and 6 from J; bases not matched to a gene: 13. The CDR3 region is CASSFSGTGAPMAEAFF. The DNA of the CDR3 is TGTGCCAGCAGCTTCTCCGGGACAGGGGCTCCCATGGCTGAAGCTTTCTTT.

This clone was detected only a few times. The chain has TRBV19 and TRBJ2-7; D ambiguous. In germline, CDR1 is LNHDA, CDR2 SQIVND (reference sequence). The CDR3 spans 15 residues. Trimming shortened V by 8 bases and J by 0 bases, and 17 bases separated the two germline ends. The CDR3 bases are TGTGCCAGTGGCTCTGGCCAGGCGAGCTCCTACGAGCAGTACTTC. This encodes CASGSGQASSYEQYF.

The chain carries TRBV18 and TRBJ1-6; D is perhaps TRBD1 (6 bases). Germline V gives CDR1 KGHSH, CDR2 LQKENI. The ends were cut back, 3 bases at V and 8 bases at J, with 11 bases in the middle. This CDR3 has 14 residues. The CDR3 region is CASSPSSGDSPLHF. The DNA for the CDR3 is TGTGCCAGCTCACCGTCGTCAGGGGATTCACCCCTCCACTTT. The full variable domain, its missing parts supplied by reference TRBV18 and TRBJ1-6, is NAGVMQNPRHLVRRRGQEARLRCSPMKGHSHVYWYRQLPEEGLKFMVYLQKENIIDESGMPKERFSAEFPKEGPSILRIQQVVRGDSAAYFCASSPSSGDSPLHFGNGTRLTVT.

In nucleotides, the CDR3 is TGTGCCTCTACTCGCAGCTCCTATAATTCACCCCTCCACTTT. It encodes CASTRSSYNSPLHF. V and J are TRBV30 and TRBJ1-6; D gene unclear. Trimming took off 7 bases at V and 0 bases at J, with 10 bases between the two ends. Germline CDR1 and CDR2: GTSNPN and SVGIG (reference sequence). The CDR3 contains 14 residues.